This T cell receptor beta chain was recorded in a study of cytomegalovirus exposure and HLA in healthy donors listed by TCRdb under 2017. Context from the whole study: According to an earlier analysis of several hundred of the donors, some 180 million T cells yielded 117 million unique TCR beta sequences and about 300 Gb of sequence data. An early release that covered approximately 600 HLA-typed donors contained approximately 300 gigabases of sequencing data and tens of millions of unique TCR sequences. Of the approximately 400 genotyped donors, over 80% were placed in the genetic ancestry cluster associated with self-reported Caucasian donors. The study was designed to test whether signatures of past pathogen exposure could be identified by cataloging public T cell receptors. The study profiled the T cell repertoires of under 850 subjects by immunosequencing and related them to cytomegalovirus serostatus. In addition to the first cohort of about 650 subjects, a separate validation cohort of over 90 different subjects was used. To predict cytomegalovirus infection status, the study combined high-throughput TCR immunosequencing, statistical association of individual TCRs with disease status, and machine learning. To study patterns of TCR occurrence, a later analysis re-analyzed previously published TCR beta repertoires from 666 donors and added high-resolution HLA genotyping. Rather than drawing on any new phenotypic data, the later analysis identified candidate immune exposures from TCR beta sequences and the way those sequences occurred across donors. An earlier analysis of 587 of the donors applied high-throughput TCR beta sequencing to assess whether each TCR beta V gene segment acted as functional or pseudogenic. Alongside the repertoire data, information on donor age, sex, ethnicity and CMV serostatus was compiled. Genome-wide SNP genotypes for about three fifths of the 666 donors were used in a later genetic analysis, which treated that subset as a discovery cohort. Every repertoire in the discovery cohort had been generated on one and the same sequencing platform. HLA typing covered class I and class II loci at four-digit resolution. The number of donors typed differed by locus, with 629-630 for A, B, C, DRB1 and DQB1, 522 for DQA1, over 600 for DPA1, and around 460 for DPB1. Four or five DR-DQ haplotypes were handled as single units for association and clustering because linkage in the cohort was strong. On average, 235,054 unique TCR beta nucleotide sequences were sequenced per donor among 300 to 500 genotyped donors of the cohort, with around 19% of those sequences being non-productive. Results and caveats for the whole study, not just this receptor: In a later analysis, HLA-associated TCR beta chains showed more clonal expansion and lower generation probabilities than non-associated chains that were equally common. Specific HLA alleles were associated with over 15,000 TCR beta sequences at a false discovery rate of 0.05 in a later analysis. Some 16 rarely observed V segments, including chromosome 9 orphons, were excluded from the earlier analysis of just under 600 of the donors because counts were too low. Roughly uniform sequencing depth across donors was assumed in presence/absence analyses, although this assumption may not hold. In a later analysis, the rate of TCR association differed among HLA loci, with DRB1 alleles having the most associated TCRs and HLA-C alleles having the fewest. A later genetic analysis reported fewer N-insertions in productive TCRs among donors in an Asian-associated ancestry cluster than the approximately 700-donor mean. Some IMGT-functional V segments, including TRBV6-2 and TRBV6-3, could not be told apart with the 87-base-pair reads, so those segments were excluded. In vitro tests confirmed that a few of the cytomegalovirus-associated TCR beta chains recognize cytomegalovirus antigens. CMV serostatus was the only immune exposure information available for the cohort. A later analysis found that most CMV-associated TCR beta chains appeared HLA-restricted, with HLA associations seemingly driven largely by CMV exposure. A later genetic analysis associated a missense DCLRE1C variant with V-gene and J-gene trimming of TCR beta chains, and an independent cohort replicated the association. Because HLA typing was missing for some donors at each locus, association tests included only the typed subset. In this cohort, only TCR beta chains were sequenced, and detectable features were limited by the absence of alpha or paired-chain data. Across donors, most TCR sequences were observed very rarely, whereas some public TCRs were present in many individuals. Cytomegalovirus status was reported to be diagnosed by the classifier with high specificity and sensitivity in both the original and validation cohorts. In a later analysis, several top co-occurrence clusters were reported to appear linked to parvovirus B19, influenza, CMV and Epstein-Barr virus. Strong co-occurrence of HLA alleles, especially DR and DQ, made assigning TCR associations to individual alleles difficult. In an earlier analysis of 587 of the donors, most TCR beta V segments appeared in productive rearrangements about 87% or about 30% of the time, broadly matching IMGT annotations. A further reported finding was that TCR beta sequences accurately predicted the HLA-A and HLA-B alleles for most subjects in the first cohort. The study listed 150 to 200 TCR beta chains as associated with cytomegalovirus. The sequencing pipeline was judged likely to have produced a cluster of highly shared sequence variants as a technical artifact. Correlated functional status among segregating V segments might reflect linkage disequilibrium, but an unknown experimental factor could not be ruled out. The authors suggested that the approach could potentially be extended to other disease states and immunological phenotypes.

The cohort consisted of 650 to 700 healthy bone marrow donors. At the time of sampling, every cohort member was nominally healthy, though immune exposures that went unrecorded were likely present. CMV serostatus was recorded as positive for roughly 290 and negative for about half of the roughly 700 cohort members, whereas no CMV serostatus was recorded for the donor in question. A peripheral blood sample was collected from each donor, and TCR beta sequencing was performed on peripheral blood mononuclear cells. The Qiagen DNeasy Blood Extraction Kit was used to extract genomic DNA from the blood cell samples. V has 3 bases trimmed and J has 8 bases trimmed; junction bases matching no gene number 10. Based on the germline V gene (reference sequence), the CDR1 and CDR2 sequences are LNHDA and SQIVND. Including cysteine and phenylalanine, the CDR3 has 15 amino acids. CDR3 DNA is the only sequence kept; it has 45 bases, read in frame from the first base.

Worth noting for this clone: It lacks a known antigen. Within one base of it there is no much larger clone, and no base qualities were kept.

The library was prepared using the immunoSEQ multiplex PCR assay. The multiplex PCR relied on a mix of 60 forward primers for TCR Vbeta segments and 13 reverse primers for TCR Jbeta segments. The CDR3 region of rearranged TCR beta genes was amplified from genomic DNA by a multiplex PCR assay. The Illumina HiSeq System was used to sequence the amplified TCR beta libraries as 87-base-pair reads. Per the authors' processing: In a later analysis, about 80 million unique TCR beta chains were counted across the 500 to 850 repertoires, and approximately 11 million of these chains were shared by at least two donors. A nearest-neighbor algorithm error-corrected the raw reads and collapsed the reads into unique sequences, merging closely related sequences to remove PCR and sequencing errors. Alignment of CDR3 sequences to IMGT reference sequences was used to assign V, D and J gene segments. For a sequence to be retained, a match of at least six nucleotides was required to both a V gene segment and a J gene segment. Rearrangements were classified as productive when the CDR3 lacked stop codons and remained in frame with V and J, and all other rearrangements were classified as non-productive. CDR3 was defined according to IMGT convention as the region running from the second conserved V-encoded cysteine to the conserved J-encoded phenylalanine. In an earlier analysis of more than 550 of the donors, sequences lacking an unambiguous match to a single V gene segment were excluded. An earlier analysis of 587 of the donors classified V segments as functional when productive rearrangements were above 56.7% and as segregating when the standard deviation between donors was above 5%. To diagnose cytomegalovirus status from the catalog of TCR beta chain sequences, a statistical classification framework was built. V and J gene assignment, in a later analysis, came from comparing TCR nucleotide sequences with IMGT/GENE-DB human TR gene sequences. In a later analysis, CDR3 sequences and most-parsimonious VDJ recombination scenarios were assigned using the TCRdist pipeline. In a later analysis, each TCR beta chain was defined by its CDR3 amino acid sequence together with its V-gene family, and reads without a unique V-gene family were excluded. In a later analysis, around 600 highly shared, low-generation-probability nucleotide sequences were removed to address suspected cross-contamination and a sequencing artifact. In a later analysis, a clonal expansion index was calculated for each public chain from normalized within-repertoire ranks of inferred template counts. In a later analysis, generation probabilities were computed using a VDJ recombination model fitted to out-of-frame rearrangements, and the results were checked against IGoR. Hypergeometric tests were used in a later analysis to score TCR-TCR, TCR-HLA and TCR-CMV co-occurrence, with a repertoire-size bias correction applied to the TCR pairs. In a later analysis, false discovery rates were estimated by permuting HLA or CMV assignments 20 times. In a later analysis, co-occurring TCRs were grouped using DBSCAN, and TCRdist sequence similarity was added for clustering within HLA-allele-positive subsets. Co-occurrence clustering excluded repertoires with fewer than 30,000 or more than 120,000 public chains, plus five with anomalous nucleotide sharing. This is the immuneACCESS table as TCRdb keeps it, with only in-frame sequences that have V and J called. A part of the clones is gone; compared with another copy, unresolved V genes explain less than half, and the rest is unexplained. V and J calls and clone size are given by that table; D and trimming were obtained from the DNA. For this sample the table gives about 120,000 clones, of which around three quarters were detected only once. The ten most abundant clones make up about 2% of the sample.

The clonotype comes from a human donor in good health. Sequencing was done on a sample of PBMCs. The chain employs TRBV19 and TRBJ1-2; 9 middle bases align to TRBD1. The CDR3 protein: CASSMGQGRGLGYTF. The DNA sequence reads TGTGCCAGTAGTATGGGACAGGGACGGGGACTGGGCTACACCTTC.